This TCR beta chain was captured in a study of blood T cell repertoires in COVID-19. Study-wide context: Whether acute or convalescent, the COVID-19 samples came from the United States, Italy and Spain.

In the original processing: Amplification of reference gene primers provided the estimated nucleated cell counts. The repertoire was sequenced with immunoSEQ multiplex PCR; TCRdb's copy has only in-frame clones and lacks some. V and J calls and clone size are those listed in that table; D and trimming were worked out from the DNA. The table has more than 250,000 clones, 86% seen once; the top ten hold approximately 2.5%. Germline trimming cut 5 bases from V and 9 bases from J; bases unmatched to any gene: 15. CDR1 is SGHNT, CDR2 YENEEA, per germline. The CDR3 is 18 residues long. The count of this clone is one. Participant-reported clinical history was the basis for cohort assignment.

The TCR sequence derives from a young woman who had recovered from COVID-19. The chain uses TRBV11-3 and TRBJ2-1; 14 bases fit TRBD2. The sequencing sample was made of PBMCs or T cells enriched from blood (not recorded which). CDR3 region: CASSAGTSGGRLRGEQFF. The DNA for the CDR3 is TGTGCCAGCAGCGCCGGGACTAGCGGGGGAAGACTTCGGGGTGAGCAGTTCTTC.